A selection of T cell receptor beta chains follows, all from one sample in a study of OX40 agonist ivuxolimab in advanced cancers. Produced via immunoSEQ multiplex PCR; TCRdb's table is partial and in-frame only. The data contain 69,000 or so clones, approximately 82% of them seen just once; the ten biggest clones take up 5.5% to 8.5%. Sample: CD4+ or CD8+ T cells sorted from blood, taken in a trial of the OX40 agonist ivuxolimab. Receptor source: an adult with an advanced solid tumor such as melanoma, head and neck, liver or kidney cancer. CDR3s include the opening cysteine and the closing phenylalanine or tryptophan. Each record gives: J gene, D gene, V gene, clone size, CDR3 protein, CDR3 DNA. The D gene is left open where the match is weak. Size is omitted from some rows. Given values are once, few, many or a class for expanded clones.

>TRBJ2-5|TRBD1|TRBV5-1|.
CASSSQGEETQYF
TGCGCCAGCAGCTCACAGGGGGAAGAGACCCAGTACTTC
>TRBJ2-7|.|TRBV29-1|once
CSVAPAGTYEQYF
TGCAGCGTCGCCCCGGCGGGGACCTACGAGCAGTACTTC
>TRBJ2-1|.|TRBV10-3|.
CAISESGASYNEQFF
TGTGCCATCAGTGAGTCAGGGGCGTCCTACAATGAGCAGTTCTTC
>TRBJ2-1|.|TRBV29-1|.
CSVGRDSINNEQFF
TGCAGCGTTGGCCGCGACTCGATAAACAATGAGCAGTTCTTC
>TRBJ2-5|TRBD2|TRBV5-1|.
CASSPTSGPLETQYF
TGCGCCAGCAGCCCCACTAGCGGCCCCCTGGAGACCCAGTACTTC
>TRBJ1-3|TRBD1|TRBV7-7|.
CASSPTGSGNTIYF
TGTGCCAGCAGCCCGACAGGGTCCGGAAACACCATATATTTT
>TRBJ1-1|.|TRBV28|.
CASSQTDRNTEAFF
TGTGCCAGCAGTCAAACAGACAGGAACACTGAAGCTTTCTTT
>TRBJ2-7|.|TRBV18|.
CASSPAVSSYEWQYF
TGTGCCAGCTCACCCGCCGTGTCCTCCTACGAGTGGCAGTACTTC
>TRBJ2-3|.|TRBV6-6|.
CASSEPDTPRTVTQYF
TGTGCCAGCAGCGAGCCGGATACCCCTCGAACGGTTACGCAGTATTTT
>TRBJ1-4|.|TRBV5-1|.
CASSLELMGSGEKLFF
TGCGCCAGCAGCTTGGAGCTCATGGGAAGTGGGGAAAAACTGTTTTTT
>TRBJ1-1|.|TRBV5-6|many
CASSLNTEAFF
TGTGCCAGCAGCTTGAACACTGAAGCTTTCTTT
>TRBJ2-5|TRBD1|TRBV5-8|few
CASSPWTGGYQETQYF
TGTGCCAGCAGCCCGTGGACAGGGGGCTACCAAGAGACCCAGTACTTC